This T cell receptor beta chain was profiled in a study of OX40 agonist ivuxolimab in advanced cancers. This CDR3 comprises 16 residues. Per germline, CDR1 SGHAT and CDR2 FQNNGV. V lost 5 bases, J lost 0 bases, and 16 bases lay in between. TCRdb's copy holds only in-frame clones and misses some; the assay was immunoSEQ multiplex PCR. The data contain 90,000 or so clones, roughly nine tenths of them singletons. Material: CD4+ or CD8+ T cells sorted from blood, obtained in a trial of the OX40 agonist ivuxolimab. V is TRBV11-2 and J is TRBJ1-1; no clear D gene. The sequence was collected from an adult with an advanced solid tumor such as melanoma, head and neck, liver or kidney cancer. The CDR3 DNA reads as TGTGCCAGCAGCCCCGACCGAGCATCCATGAACACTGAAGCTTTCTTT. Amino acid sequence: CASSPDRASMNTEAFF.